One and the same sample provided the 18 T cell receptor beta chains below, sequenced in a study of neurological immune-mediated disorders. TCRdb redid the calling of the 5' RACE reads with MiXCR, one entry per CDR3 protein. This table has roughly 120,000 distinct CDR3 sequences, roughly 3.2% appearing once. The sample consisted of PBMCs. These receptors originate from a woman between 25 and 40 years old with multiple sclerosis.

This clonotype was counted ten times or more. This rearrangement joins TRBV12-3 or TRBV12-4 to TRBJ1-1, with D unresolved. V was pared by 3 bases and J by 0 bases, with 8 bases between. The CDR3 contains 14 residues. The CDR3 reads CASSFGSLNTEAFF. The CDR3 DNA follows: TGTGCCAGCAGTTTTGGCAGCTTGAACACTGAAGCTTTCTTT.

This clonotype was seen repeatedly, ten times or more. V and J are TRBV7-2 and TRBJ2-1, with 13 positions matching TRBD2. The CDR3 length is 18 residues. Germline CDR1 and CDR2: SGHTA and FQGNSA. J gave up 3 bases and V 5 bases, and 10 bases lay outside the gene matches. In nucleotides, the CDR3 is TGTGCCAGCAGCCCCGGTGGGACTAGCGGGACCTTCTACAATGAGCAGTTCTTC. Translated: CASSPGGTSGTFYNEQFF.

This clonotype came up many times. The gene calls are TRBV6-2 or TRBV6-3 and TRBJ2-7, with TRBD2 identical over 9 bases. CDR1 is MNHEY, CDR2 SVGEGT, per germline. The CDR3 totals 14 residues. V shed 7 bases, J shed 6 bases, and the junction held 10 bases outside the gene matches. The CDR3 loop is CASTQTSGFIEQYF. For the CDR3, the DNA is TGTGCCAGCACCCAGACTAGCGGTTTTATCGAGCAGTACTTC.

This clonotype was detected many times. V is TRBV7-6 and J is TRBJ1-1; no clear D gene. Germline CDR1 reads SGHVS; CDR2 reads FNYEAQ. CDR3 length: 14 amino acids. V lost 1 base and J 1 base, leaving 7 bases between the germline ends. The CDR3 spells CASSLGEGNTEAFF. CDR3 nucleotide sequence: TGTGCCAGCAGCTTAGGGGAGGGGAACACTGAAGCTTTCTTT.

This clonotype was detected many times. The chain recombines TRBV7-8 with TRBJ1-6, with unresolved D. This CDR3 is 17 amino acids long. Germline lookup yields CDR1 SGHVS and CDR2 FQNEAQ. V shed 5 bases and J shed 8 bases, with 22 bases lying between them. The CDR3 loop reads CASSPHPALVADSPLHF. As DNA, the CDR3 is TGTGCCAGCAGCCCCCACCCTGCTCTCGTTGCTGATTCACCCCTCCACTTT.

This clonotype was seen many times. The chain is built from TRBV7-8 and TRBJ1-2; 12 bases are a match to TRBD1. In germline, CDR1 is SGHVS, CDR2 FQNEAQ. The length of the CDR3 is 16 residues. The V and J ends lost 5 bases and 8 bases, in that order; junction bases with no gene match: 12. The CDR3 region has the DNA TGTGCCAGCAGCACCGCGCCCGGGACAGGGGGCGCGGGCTACACCTTC. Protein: CASSTAPGTGGAGYTF. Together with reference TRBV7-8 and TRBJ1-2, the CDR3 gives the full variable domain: GAGVSQSPRYKVAKRGQDVALRCDPISGHVSLFWYQQALGQGPEFLTYFQNEAQLDKSGLPSDRFFAERPEGSVSTLKIQRTQQEDSAVYLCASSTAPGTGGAGYTFGSGTRLTVV.

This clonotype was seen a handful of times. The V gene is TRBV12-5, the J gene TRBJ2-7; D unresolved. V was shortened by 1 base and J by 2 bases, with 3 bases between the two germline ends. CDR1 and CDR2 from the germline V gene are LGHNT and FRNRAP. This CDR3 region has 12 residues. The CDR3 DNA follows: TGTGCTAGTGGTTTGGAGGCCTACGAGCAGTACTTC. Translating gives CASGLEAYEQYF.

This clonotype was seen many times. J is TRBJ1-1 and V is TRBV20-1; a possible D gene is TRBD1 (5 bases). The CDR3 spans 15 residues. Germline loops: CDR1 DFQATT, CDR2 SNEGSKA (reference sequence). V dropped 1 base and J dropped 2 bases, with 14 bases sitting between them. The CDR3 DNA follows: TGCAGTGCTAGAGGGGGGGGTCTTACAAACACTGAAGCTTTCTTT. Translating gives CSARGGGLTNTEAFF.

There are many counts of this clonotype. The CDR3 region is CASSYRPREYTGELFF. The CDR3 nucleotides are TGTGCCAGCAGTTACAGGCCCCGAGAGTATACCGGGGAGCTGTTTTTT. The chain couples TRBV6-2 or TRBV6-3 to TRBJ2-2; D is ambiguous. Looked up from germline, CDR1 is MNHEY and CDR2 is SVGEGT. The V and J ends lost 2 bases and 5 bases respectively, with 15 bases between them. This CDR3 spans 16 amino acids.

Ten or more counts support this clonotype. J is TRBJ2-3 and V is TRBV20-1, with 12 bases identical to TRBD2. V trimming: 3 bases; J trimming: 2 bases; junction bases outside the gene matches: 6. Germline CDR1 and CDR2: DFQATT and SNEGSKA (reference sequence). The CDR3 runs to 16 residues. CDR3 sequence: CSASPLAGGLTDTQYF. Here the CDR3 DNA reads TGCAGTGCTAGCCCACTAGCGGGGGGACTCACAGATACGCAGTATTTT.

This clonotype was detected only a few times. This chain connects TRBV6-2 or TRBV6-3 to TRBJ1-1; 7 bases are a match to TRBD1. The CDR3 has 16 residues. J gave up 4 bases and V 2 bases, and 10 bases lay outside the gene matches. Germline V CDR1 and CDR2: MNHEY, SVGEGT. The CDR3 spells CASSYLRQGGGTEAFF. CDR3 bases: TGTGCCAGCAGTTACCTACGACAGGGTGGGGGCACTGAAGCTTTCTTT.

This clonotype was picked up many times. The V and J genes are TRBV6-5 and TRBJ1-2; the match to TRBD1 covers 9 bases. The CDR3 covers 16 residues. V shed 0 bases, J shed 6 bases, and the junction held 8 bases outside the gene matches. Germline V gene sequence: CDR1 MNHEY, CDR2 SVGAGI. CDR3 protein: CASSYSSRTGADGYTF. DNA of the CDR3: TGTGCCAGCAGTTACTCGAGTAGGACAGGGGCGGATGGCTACACCTTC.

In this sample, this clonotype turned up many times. The CDR3 DNA reads TGCAGTGTCCCCGGGCCACTTAAAGCTAGTTCCTACGAGCAGTACTTC. Protein: CSVPGPLKASSYEQYF. The chain recombines TRBV20-1 with TRBJ2-7, with D hard to call. The CDR3 extends over 16 amino acids. V was shortened by 7 bases and J by 1 base, with 23 bases between the two germline ends. The germline CDR1 and CDR2 sequences are DFQATT and SNEGSKA (reference sequence).

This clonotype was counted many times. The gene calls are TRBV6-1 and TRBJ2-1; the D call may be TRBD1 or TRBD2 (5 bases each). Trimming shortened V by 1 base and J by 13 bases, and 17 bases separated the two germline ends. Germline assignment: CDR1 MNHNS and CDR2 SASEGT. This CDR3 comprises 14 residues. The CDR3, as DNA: TGTGCCAGCAGTGAAGAGGTGGGACCGACGATCCAGTTCTTC. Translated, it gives CASSEEVGPTIQFF.

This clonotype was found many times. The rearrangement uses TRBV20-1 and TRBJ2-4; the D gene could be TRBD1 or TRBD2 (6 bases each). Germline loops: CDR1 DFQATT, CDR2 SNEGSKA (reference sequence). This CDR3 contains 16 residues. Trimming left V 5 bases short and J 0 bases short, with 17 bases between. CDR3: CSAHPARGLAKNIQYF. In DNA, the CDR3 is TGCAGTGCTCATCCCGCCAGGGGACTAGCCAAAAACATTCAGTACTTC.

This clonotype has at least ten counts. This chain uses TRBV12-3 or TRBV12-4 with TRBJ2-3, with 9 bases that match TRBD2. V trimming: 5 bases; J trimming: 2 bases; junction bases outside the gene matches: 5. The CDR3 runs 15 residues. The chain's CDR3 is CASSISGGPTDTQYF. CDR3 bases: TGTGCCAGCAGTATCAGCGGGGGGCCCACAGATACGCAGTATTTT.

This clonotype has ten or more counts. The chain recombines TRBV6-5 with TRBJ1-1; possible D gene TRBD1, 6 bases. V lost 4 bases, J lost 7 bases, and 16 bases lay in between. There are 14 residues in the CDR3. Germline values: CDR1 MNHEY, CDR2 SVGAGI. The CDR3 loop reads CASSSPGQRIEAFF. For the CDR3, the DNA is TGTGCCAGCAGTTCCCCGGGACAAAGAATTGAAGCTTTCTTT.

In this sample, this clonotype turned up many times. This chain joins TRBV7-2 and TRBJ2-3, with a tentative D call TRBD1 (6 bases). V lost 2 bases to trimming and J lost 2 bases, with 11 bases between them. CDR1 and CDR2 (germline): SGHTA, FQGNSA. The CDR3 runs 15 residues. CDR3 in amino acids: CASSLQGSHTDTQYF. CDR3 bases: TGTGCCAGCAGCTTACAGGGGTCCCACACAGATACGCAGTATTTT.